Reported below is one TCR beta chain. Its specificity is unknown. This record comes from a study of identical twins. Study results and limitations: Invariant MAIT and iNKT cells are populations that could partly confound zero-insertion analyses.

The CDR3 has 20 amino acids. CDR1 and CDR2 (germline): SGHRS, YFSETQ. Trimming cost V 4 bases and J 0 bases; bases outside gene matches: 16. A template switching step contributed a universal primer site, while unique molecular identifiers were present in the cDNA. TCRdb recomputed calls from the 5' RACE reads with MiXCR, one row per CDR3 protein. The profile shows 500,000 to 600,000 distinct CDR3 sequences, around 20% of them singletons. The sample was also linked to a second study, of T cells expressing NK-cell markers. That source reports: One of eight sequenced donors was HCMV-seronegative; the other seven were seropositive. Among a handful of donors, these clonotypes also ranked first in the CD3+CD56-NKG2C+ fraction.

The source of this sequence is a woman between 18 and 30 years old in good health. The material sequenced was CD4+ T cells sorted from blood. The V gene is TRBV5-1, the J gene TRBJ2-3, with 11 bases lining up with TRBD2. The CDR3 region has the DNA TGCGCCAGCAGCCACCAGCCCCTAGCGGGGGGAACGACGAGCACAGATACGCAGTATTTT. Protein: CASSHQPLAGGTTSTDTQYF.